This T cell receptor (beta chain) was captured in a study of PD-L1 blockade in urothelial cancer. The time point denotes: pretreatment peripheral blood. Unmatched junction bases numbered 10, after V lost 7 bases and J lost 5 bases. The CDR3 length is 15 residues. Germline V gives CDR1 SNHLY, CDR2 FYNNEI. Produced via immunoSEQ multiplex PCR; TCRdb's table is partial and in-frame only. The table records over 100,000 clones, approximately 88% of them present only once. This clone was seen a handful of times. The V call is TRBV2, the J call TRBJ2-5; 10 nucleotides match TRBD1. The sample in question was PBMCs, obtained around atezolizumab (anti-PD-L1) treatment. This receptor was obtained from a man in his forties or fifties with urothelial cancer. The CDR3 region has the DNA TGTGCCAGCAAGAATCCGACAGGGGGCGTTGAGACCCAGTACTTC. Amino acid sequence: CASKNPTGGVETQYF.